At least ten counts were recorded for the clone carrying this T cell receptor beta chain. The target antigen is unknown. An end of the junction differs from the germline gene, which may be a read error. Amplification yielded TCR beta CDR3 regions, with RNA transcripts as the source. Primed by the HTBI set, a first-round RT-PCR was run on the TCR CDR3. In TCRdb, the multiplex PCR reads were re-called with MiXCR into one record per CDR3 protein. The sample contains hundreds of thousands of distinct CDR3 sequences, just under 15% of which appear only once. The data were taken from a study of T cells in Graves' hyperthyroidism and ophthalmopathy. Broader study findings: Blood also showed most of the thyroid clonotypes that were expanded above 0.001.

The germline V gene encodes CDR1 MGHRA and CDR2 YSYEKL. This CDR3 has 12 amino acids. Sequencing input: blood. The chain has TRBV4-1 and TRBJ1-1; D gene unclear. This clonotype originated in a woman aged 25 to 39 with Graves' hyperthyroidism. CDR3 nucleotide sequence: TGTGCCAGCAGCCAAGGCGGGGCTGAAGCTTTCTTT. Translated: CASSQGGAEAFF.